This TCR beta chain was captured in a study of blood T cell repertoires in COVID-19. Background on the study: Samples of COVID-19 (acute and convalescent) were obtained from the United States, Italy and Spain. PBMCs, B-cell-depleted T cells, or T cells provided the cDNA or gDNA that made up the material.

The CDR3 is made up of 13 amino acids. V lost 6 bases and J lost 3, with 12 bases in between. Germline CDR1 reads MNHEY; CDR2 reads SVGAGI. Methods used by the authors: How many nucleated cells were present was estimated from reference gene primer amplification. Clones were read by immunoSEQ multiplex PCR, and TCRdb kept only the in-frame ones, dropping some. V and J calls and clone size are as listed in that table; D and trimming were resolved from the DNA. The table records 200,000 to 300,000 clones, approximately 85% of them present only once. The specimen sequenced was peripheral blood. This clonotype originated in a man aged 50 or older with acute or convalescent COVID-19. The J gene is TRBJ2-7, the V gene TRBV6-5, with D perhaps TRBD1 (6 bases). DNA for the CDR3: TGTGCCAGCAGCGGAAACAGGGTCTACGAGCAGTACTTC. Translation gives CASSGNRVYEQYF.